A selection of T cell receptor beta chains follows, all from one sample in a study of blood T cells in healthy people across ages. TCRdb analysed the 5' RACE reads with MiXCR anew, one entry per CDR3 protein. The profile covers approximately 790,000 distinct CDR3 sequences, with less than 80% appearing a single time and about 30% taken by the ten largest. Sequencing was done on a sample of blood. These receptors were obtained from a man aged 25-45 years in good health. CDR3s include the opening cysteine and the closing phenylalanine or tryptophan. A D gene is named only where the DNA matches it firmly. A clone size is listed for some rows: how often the clone was seen (once, few, many), or a class if it is expanded.

>TRBV10-3|-|TRBJ1-5|TRBD1
TGTGCCACCTCCGGGGGAGACCCTAGACAGGGTAATCAGCCCCAGCATTTT
CATSGGDPRQGNQPQHF
>TRBV18|-|TRBJ2-7|-
TGTGCCAGCTCACCACTGGAGTCCTACGAGCAGTACTTC
CASSPLESYEQYF
>TRBV4-3|-|TRBJ2-2|-
TGCGCCAGCAGCCAGGTAGCATCCGGGGAGCTGTTTTTT
CASSQVASGELFF
>TRBV10-3|-|TRBJ1-4|-
TGTGCCATCAGTAGTCGAGGGGGTGAGGAAAAACTGTTTTTT
CAISSRGGEEKLFF
>TRBV6-2/TRBV6-3|-|TRBJ2-5|-
TGTGCCAGCAGTTACCCTTGGGACGTTTACGGAGAGACCCAGTACTTC
CASSYPWDVYGETQYF
>TRBV20-1|-|TRBJ2-1|-
TGCAGTGCTGCGGGGGGACAGGGAGGCAATGAGCAGTTCTTC
CSAAGGQGGNEQFF
>TRBV19|-|TRBJ1-5|-
TGTGCCAGTAGTATCGAAGGGCTTGGGCAGCCCCAGCATTTT
CASSIEGLGQPQHF
>TRBV28|-|TRBJ1-1|-
TGTGCCACCCTTATTGATAGTAGGAACACTGAAGCTTTCTTT
CATLIDSRNTEAFF
>TRBV12-3/TRBV12-4|-|TRBJ2-7|TRBD2
TGTGCCAGCAGTTTTACTAGCGGGGCAAGAACCTACAATGAGCAGTACTTC
CASSFTSGARTYNEQYF
>TRBV11-3|-|TRBJ1-2|-
TGTGCCAGCACTCCGTCTGTTGGCTATGGCTACACCTTC
CASTPSVGYGYTF
>TRBV10-3|-|TRBJ1-1|-
TGTGCCATCAGGAAGACAGAGAACACTGAAGCTTTCTTT
CAIRKTENTEAFF
>TRBV2|few|TRBJ1-2|-
TGTGCCAGCAGGCTAGACAGCCGAGGGAGGGATGGCTACACCTTC
CASRLDSRGRDGYTF
>TRBV9|-|TRBJ1-2|-
TGTGCCAGCAGCGTAGCTAAGGACAGTCTCGGAAATGGCTACACCTTC
CASSVAKDSLGNGYTF
>TRBV4-2|-|TRBJ1-3|-
TGTGCCAGCAGCCAGCCGACAGCGTCTGGAAACACCATATATTTT
CASSQPTASGNTIYF
>TRBV20-1|-|TRBJ2-7|-
TGCAGTGCTAGCTCGGGTTTTACCTACGAGCAGTACTTC
CSASSGFTYEQYF
>TRBV6-5|-|TRBJ2-3|-
TGTGCCAGCAGTTACTCCGCATCACCCCCAAAGCAGTATTTT
CASSYSASPPKQYF
>TRBV14|-|TRBJ2-7|TRBD1
TGTGCCAGCAGCCGGTGGACAGGGACAGGCGAGCAGTACTTC
CASSRWTGTGEQYF